A single sample is the source of the 24 T cell receptor beta chains below, sequenced in a study of Tregs in tolerant kidney transplant recipients. Related graft donors supplied nonmyeloablative bone marrow transplants, and mixed chimerism was transient. Sequencing used immunoSEQ multiplex PCR; TCRdb keeps in-frame clones, though not all of them. This table holds roughly 64,000 clones, about 87% found once. This sample comprised CD4+ T cells from blood (PBMCs), obtained 6 months after the transplant. These receptors were obtained from a human patient who received a combined kidney and bone marrow transplant. Some T cells may have originated in the graft donor.

This chain uses TRBV9 with TRBJ2-1; D is possibly TRBD2 (5 bases). The CDR3 spans 13 residues. Germline CDR1 is SGDLS and CDR2 is YYNGEE. V lost 4 bases to trimming and J lost 2 bases, with 7 bases between them. CDR3 amino acids: CASSREPYNEQFF. CDR3 bases: TGTGCCAGCAGCCGGGAACCCTACAATGAGCAGTTCTTC.

This clone was seen once. V usage is TRBV18 and J usage is TRBJ1-4, with 11 bases identical to TRBD1. In germline, CDR1 is KGHSH, CDR2 LQKENI. Trimming removed 2 bases from V and 8 bases from J; junction bases left unmatched: 13. CDR3 length: 18 amino acids. CDR3 sequence (DNA): TGTGCCAGCTCACCAGGAGGTAGGACAGGGGGCGCAAAGGAAAAACTGTTTTTT. Translation: CASSPGGRTGGAKEKLFF.

The V gene is TRBV5-1, the J gene TRBJ2-7, with TRBD1 as a possible D gene (5 bases). This CDR3 has 13 amino acids. Germline V gene data show CDR1 as SGHRS and CDR2 as YFSETQ. Trimming removed 1 base at V and 5 bases at J, with 10 bases between. CDR3 protein: CASSLFSRDEQYF. CDR3 nucleotide sequence: TGCGCCAGCAGCTTGTTTAGCAGGGACGAGCAGTACTTC.

The chain has TRBV19 and TRBJ2-1; TRBD1 matches at 7 bases. Unmatched junction bases numbered 6, after V lost 6 bases and J lost 7 bases. The CDR3 covers 13 residues. Per the germline V gene, CDR1 is LNHDA and CDR2 is SQIVND (reference sequence). CDR3: CASRRDRGNEQFF. The CDR3 DNA reads TGTGCCAGTAGGAGGGACAGAGGGAATGAGCAGTTCTTC.

V is TRBV15 and J is TRBJ1-3; weak D call: TRBD1 (6 bases). CDR1 is LNHNV and CDR2 is YYDKDF in the germline V gene (reference sequence). The CDR3 is 17 residues long. V lost 2 bases and J 0 bases, leaving 14 bases between the germline ends. For the CDR3, the DNA is TGTGCCACCAGCAGATGGTGGGACACCAACTCTGGAAACACCATATATTTT. Amino acids: CATSRWWDTNSGNTIYF.

V and J are TRBV28 and TRBJ1-1, with a possible D match to TRBD1 (5 bases). The CDR3 runs 14 residues. Trimming stripped 2 bases from V and 4 bases from J, with 11 bases between. The germline CDR1 and CDR2 sequences are MDHEN and SYDVKM. CDR3: CASSLEGRATEAFF. The CDR3 nucleotides read TGTGCCAGCAGTTTAGAGGGGAGGGCCACTGAAGCTTTCTTT.

The rearrangement uses TRBV29-1 and TRBJ1-1, with 7 bases matching TRBD1. The CDR3 consists of 12 residues. The V gene end was trimmed by 7 bases and the J gene end by 1 base; junction bases not matched to a gene: 3. Per germline, CDR1 SQVTM and CDR2 ANQGSEA. In DNA form, the CDR3 reads TGCAGCGGGGGACAGCCGAACACTGAAGCTTTCTTT. Protein product: CSGGQPNTEAFF.

V usage is TRBV27 and J usage is TRBJ2-2; maybe TRBD2 (6 bases). This CDR3 is built from 14 residues. V was shortened by 6 bases and J by 1 base, with 9 bases between the two germline ends. Germline V gene sequence: CDR1 MNHEY, CDR2 SMNVEV (reference sequence). In nucleotides, the CDR3 is TGTGCCAGCAGGAGGGACTGGAACACCGGGGAGCTGTTTTTT. Its translation: CASRRDWNTGELFF.

CDR3 amino acids: CASNPTGYSGYTF. CDR3 bases: TGTGCCAGCAACCCTACGGGATATTCTGGCTACACCTTC. The rearrangement joins TRBV5-4 to TRBJ1-2; D is unresolved. CDR1 SGHNT and CDR2 YYREEE come from the germline V gene (reference sequence). The length of the CDR3 is 13 residues. V lost 6 bases to trimming and J lost 7 bases, with 16 bases between them.

The chain employs TRBV7-3 and TRBJ2-2; D is perhaps TRBD2 (7 bases). The germline V and J ends were trimmed by 2 bases and 4 bases, with 11 bases remaining between them. The CDR3 contains 15 residues. In germline, CDR1 is SGHTA, CDR2 FQGTGA. This CDR3 reads CASSLGGATTGELFF. DNA of the CDR3: TGTGCCAGCAGCTTAGGGGGGGCTACCACCGGGGAGCTGTTTTTT.

V gene TRBV30 combines with J gene TRBJ1-2; D remains ambiguous. V lost 3 bases and J lost 5, with 13 bases in between. The CDR3 contains 13 residues. Germline assignment: CDR1 GTSNPN and CDR2 SVGIG (reference sequence). The CDR3 spells CAWSNGQNYGYTF. The CDR3 bases are TGTGCCTGGAGCAATGGCCAGAATTATGGCTACACCTTC. Together with reference TRBV30 and TRBJ1-2, the CDR3 gives the full variable domain: SQTIHQWPATLVQPVGSPLSLECTVEGTSNPNLYWYRQAAGRGLQLLFYSVGIGQISSEVPQNLSASRPQDRQFILSSKKLLLSDSGFYLCAWSNGQNYGYTFGSGTRLTVV.

J is TRBJ2-7 and V is TRBV6-1; tentatively, D is TRBD1 (6 bases). The germline CDR1 and CDR2 sequences are MNHNS and SASEGT. CDR3 length: 15 residues. The V gene lost 8 bases and the J gene lost 0 bases, with 17 bases spanning the gap. This CDR3 reads CASDRWGGGSYEQYF. In DNA form, the CDR3 reads TGTGCCAGCGACAGGTGGGGTGGGGGCTCCTACGAGCAGTACTTC.

This rearrangement joins TRBV19 to TRBJ1-1; 9 nucleotides align to TRBD1. The CDR3 length is 14 residues. Germline trimming cut 6 bases from V and 4 bases from J; bases unmatched to any gene: 6. Germline CDR1 and CDR2: LNHDA and SQIVND (reference sequence). The CDR3 nucleotides are TGTGCCAGTAGGACCGGACAGGGGAGCACTGAAGCTTTCTTT. This sequence encodes CASRTGQGSTEAFF.

V usage is TRBV19 and J usage is TRBJ1-5; D is unclear. The length of the CDR3 is 12 residues. Looked up from germline, CDR1 is LNHDA and CDR2 is SQIVND (reference sequence). V was shortened by 5 bases and J by 3 bases, with 5 bases between the two germline ends. CDR3 coding DNA: TGTGCCAGTAGTTCCCTCAATCAGCCCCAGCATTTT. This encodes CASSSLNQPQHF.

This chain links TRBV7-3 with TRBJ2-7, with D possibly being TRBD2 (6 bases). The V end was cut by 0 bases, the J end by 7 bases, with 13 bases between. CDR3 length equals 14 residues. Germline assignment: CDR1 SGHTA and CDR2 FQGTGA. This chain's CDR3 is CASSLTGGTQEQYF. For the CDR3, the DNA is TGTGCCAGCAGCTTAACTGGGGGGACCCAGGAGCAGTACTTC.

The chain has TRBV5-1 and TRBJ2-5; 9 bases line up with TRBD2. The CDR3 has 16 residues. Germline CDR1 is SGHRS and CDR2 is YFSETQ. V shed 1 base and J 0 bases; nucleotides not matched to a gene: 4. The CDR3 is CASSLRSGGYQETQYF. In DNA, the CDR3 is TGCGCCAGCAGCTTGCGGAGCGGGGGGTACCAAGAGACCCAGTACTTC.

The chain combines TRBV5-6 with TRBJ2-3; D is perhaps TRBD2 (5 bases). V was cut by 5 bases and J by 2 bases, with 15 bases left in between. Germline lookup yields CDR1 SGHDT and CDR2 YYEEEE. The CDR3 is 15 residues long. Written as DNA, the CDR3 is TGTGCCAGCAGACGCATTGCCGGACTCACAGATACGCAGTATTTT. Amino acids: CASRRIAGLTDTQYF. Combining the CDR3 with reference TRBV5-6 and TRBJ2-3 gives the whole variable domain DAGVTQSPTHLIKTRGQQVTLRCSPKSGHDTVSWYQQALGQGPQFIFQYYEEEERQRGNFPDRFSGHQFPNYSSELNVNALLLGDSALYLCASRRIAGLTDTQYFGPGTRLTVL.

The chain employs TRBV5-1 and TRBJ1-3; 9 bases line up with TRBD1. The CDR3 contains 17 residues. J gave up 0 bases and V 0 bases, and 4 bases lay outside the gene matches. Germline CDR1 SGHRS, CDR2 YFSETQ. CDR3 protein: CASSLAHRGLSGNTIYF. As DNA, the CDR3 is TGCGCCAGCAGCTTGGCTCACAGGGGGCTCTCTGGAAACACCATATATTTT.

The V call is TRBV4-3, the J call TRBJ1-5; 7 bases fit TRBD1. V was pared by 0 bases and J by 5 bases, with 4 bases of the junction left unmatched. Germline V lookup: CDR1 LGHNA, CDR2 YSLEER. This CDR3 has 15 residues. The CDR3 DNA is TGCGCCAGCAGCCAAGAGGGACAGCCCTATCAGCCCCAGCATTTT. Translating it yields CASSQEGQPYQPQHF.

This chain joins TRBV19 and TRBJ2-3; tentative D call: TRBD1 (5 bases). Trimming shortened V by 1 base and J by 5 bases, and 10 bases separated the two germline ends. Germline V gene sequence: CDR1 LNHDA, CDR2 SQIVND (reference sequence). CDR3 length: 14 residues. The CDR3 reads CASSIGAGIDTQYF. CDR3 nucleotide sequence: TGTGCCAGTAGTATAGGGGCAGGGATAGATACGCAGTATTTT.

The gene calls are TRBV29-1 and TRBJ1-3; a possible D gene is TRBD1 (6 bases). The CDR3 extends over 14 amino acids. Germline CDR1 SQVTM, CDR2 ANQGSEA. The V and J ends lost 6 bases and 0 bases respectively, with 12 bases between them. The CDR3 loop reads CSVDTGSSGNTIYF. CDR3 nucleotides: TGCAGCGTCGACACAGGGAGCTCTGGAAACACCATATATTTT.

The V call is TRBV30, the J call TRBJ1-5, with D perhaps TRBD1 (5 bases). The CDR3 is 14 residues long. Germline V CDR1 and CDR2: GTSNPN, SVGIG (reference sequence). Trimming left V 2 bases short and J 5 bases short, with 13 bases between. The CDR3 region has the DNA TGTGCCTGGAGTAGGAGACTAGGGGATCAGCCCCAGCATTTT. It is translated as CAWSRRLGDQPQHF.

The table lists this clone with a count of one. V and J are TRBV9 and TRBJ1-1; unclear D gene. Trimming left V 1 base short and J 2 bases short, with 9 bases between. This CDR3 contains 14 residues. Per the germline V gene, CDR1 is SGDLS and CDR2 is YYNGEE. CDR3: CASSVIGENTEAFF. The CDR3 DNA reads TGTGCCAGCAGCGTAATCGGGGAAAACACTGAAGCTTTCTTT.

The gene calls are TRBV7-7 and TRBJ2-5, with TRBD2 as a possible D gene (7 bases). CDR1 and CDR2 (germline): SSHAT, FNYEAQ (reference sequence). V lost 11 bases to trimming and J lost 1 base, with 20 bases between them. CDR3 length equals 15 residues. CDR3 loop: CALGRGASTQETQYF. Written as DNA, the CDR3 is TGTGCCTTAGGCCGGGGGGCGAGCACCCAAGAGACCCAGTACTTC.